This passage covers 32 T cell receptor beta chains from one sample sequenced in a study of blood T cell repertoires in COVID-19. Assay used: immunoSEQ multiplex PCR; TCRdb lists only in-frame clones, some missing. The table lists 150,000 or so clones, approximately 85% of them singletons. Sequences were obtained from peripheral blood. The receptors shown here come from a woman aged 55-70 years with COVID-19, enrolled during active disease.

The rearrangement links TRBV5-1 to TRBJ2-7; a possible D gene is TRBD1 (6 bases). V was clipped by 0 bases and J by 3 bases, with 13 bases between them. Germline V gene sequence: CDR1 SGHRS, CDR2 YFSETQ. CDR3 length: 15 residues. The CDR3 protein is CASSLGGTTGYEQYF. In DNA form, the CDR3 reads TGCGCCAGCAGCTTGGGAGGGACAACCGGCTACGAGCAGTACTTC.

The rearrangement joins TRBV5-8 to TRBJ2-7, with 8 bases fitting TRBD1. The CDR3 spans 14 residues. Germline V gene sequence: CDR1 SGHTS, CDR2 YDEGEE. V dropped 5 bases and J dropped 9; count of bases not matched to a gene: 13. In DNA form, the CDR3 reads TGTGCCAGCAGTAGGACAGGGATGAACGCCGGGCAGTACTTC. Protein sequence: CASSRTGMNAGQYF.

J is TRBJ1-3 and V is TRBV4-3, with 8 bases that match TRBD1. The germline V gene encodes CDR1 LGHNA and CDR2 YSLEER. The CDR3 covers 13 residues. V lost 5 bases and J lost 8; bases outside the gene matches: 5. The CDR3 sequence: CASSAQGADTIYF. The CDR3 DNA follows: TGCGCCAGCAGCGCCCAGGGGGCGGACACCATATATTTT.

This clone was recorded only once. CDR3 DNA: TGTGCCAGCAGCCTAGGAGGCTATGGCTACACCTTC. This gives the protein CASSLGGYGYTF. The chain employs TRBV11-2 and TRBJ1-2; D gene unclear. The CDR3 covers 12 residues. Germline loops: CDR1 SGHAT, CDR2 FQNNGV. Trimming removed 5 bases at V and 4 bases at J, with 8 bases between.

The chain links TRBV18 to TRBJ1-5; D gene unclear. This CDR3 has 15 residues. V lost 2 bases, J lost 0 bases, and 8 bases lay in between. CDR1 KGHSH and CDR2 LQKENI come from the germline V gene. CDR3 nucleotides: TGTGCCAGCTCACCAGTCTACGGTAGCAATCAGCCCCAGCATTTT. Its protein product is CASSPVYGSNQPQHF.

The chain combines TRBV3-1 (or the pseudogene TRBV3-2) with TRBJ2-5; maybe TRBD1 (6 bases). CDR1 and CDR2 (germline): LGHDT, YNNKEL (reference sequence). V gave up 2 bases and J gave up 2 bases, with 9 bases separating them. The length of the CDR3 is 14 residues. The CDR3 nucleotides read TGTGCCAGCAGCCAATACCAGGGGCAAGAGACCCAGTACTTC. Its protein product is CASSQYQGQETQYF.

The rearrangement uses TRBV9 and TRBJ1-2, with D perhaps TRBD1 (5 bases). Trimming left V 1 base short and J 4 bases short, with 14 bases between. CDR3 length equals 15 residues. Per the germline V gene, CDR1 is SGDLS and CDR2 is YYNGEE. The CDR3 here is CASSVSPDQGYGYTF. The CDR3 coding sequence is TGTGCCAGCAGCGTATCCCCGGACCAGGGCTATGGCTACACCTTC.

V gene TRBV4-1 combines with J gene TRBJ1-3, with TRBD1 identical over 7 bases. The CDR3 is 15 amino acids. CDR1 MGHRA and CDR2 YSYEKL come from the germline V gene. J lost 2 bases, V lost 1 base, and 2 bases had no gene match. CDR3 in amino acids: CASSQGTGAGNTIYF. The CDR3 nucleotides are TGCGCCAGCAGCCAAGGGACAGGCGCTGGAAACACCATATATTTT.

This chain links TRBV18 with TRBJ1-1, with TRBD1 identical over 11 bases. This CDR3 comprises 14 residues. The trim removed 8 bases at V and 1 base at J, leaving 3 bases unmatched. CDR1 KGHSH and CDR2 LQKENI come from the germline V gene. The CDR3 loop reads CASTGTGGNTEAFF. CDR3 bases: TGTGCCAGCACCGGGACAGGGGGGAACACTGAAGCTTTCTTT.

The rearrangement links TRBV7-9 to TRBJ1-4, with TRBD1 matching over 11 bases. Germline CDR1 reads SEHNR; CDR2 reads FQNEAQ (reference sequence). J gave up 8 bases and V 7 bases, and 6 bases lay outside the gene matches. CDR3 size: 14 residues. CDR3 DNA sequence: TGTGCCAGCACCGGACAGGGGGCCGGAGAAAAACTGTTTTTT. It specifies CASTGQGAGEKLFF.

About this clone: At one end the junction does not follow the germline gene, possibly because of a read error. V gene TRBV7-9 combines with J gene TRBJ2-5, with 10 bases aligning to TRBD2. The CDR3 extends over 13 amino acids. The germline gives CDR1 SEHNR, CDR2 FQNEAQ (reference sequence). CDR3 nucleotides: TGTGCCACCAGCGGGGGGGCCGGAGAGACCCAGTACTTC. Translating gives CATSGGAGETQYF. Drawing the rest from reference TRBV7-9 and TRBJ2-5, the complete variable domain is DTGVSQNPRHKITKRGQNVTFRCDPISEHNRLYWYRQTLGQGPEFLTYFQNEAQLEKSRLLSDRFSAERPKGSFSTLEIQRTEQGDSAMYLCATSGGAGETQYFGPGTRLLVL.

This chain joins TRBV5-1 and TRBJ1-5, with 7 positions matching TRBD1. The CDR3 sequence is 15 residues long. Germline V lookup: CDR1 SGHRS, CDR2 YFSETQ. V dropped 6 bases and J dropped 2; count of bases not matched to a gene: 8. CDR3 amino acids: CASTPTGDGNQPQHF. CDR3 DNA sequence: TGCGCCAGCACCCCCACAGGGGACGGCAATCAGCCCCAGCATTTT. Combining the CDR3 with reference TRBV5-1 and TRBJ1-5 gives the whole variable domain KAGVTQTPRYLIKTRGQQVTLSCSPISGHRSVSWYQQTPGQGLQFLFEYFSETQRNKGNFPGRFSGRQFSNSRSEMNVSTLELGDSALYLCASTPTGDGNQPQHFGDGTRLSIL.

The rearrangement links TRBV6-2 or TRBV6-3 to TRBJ1-5, with D possibly matching TRBD1 (5 bases). Germline values: CDR1 MNHEY, CDR2 SVGEGT. The V gene lost 2 bases and the J gene lost 7 bases, with 15 bases spanning the gap. There are 15 residues in the CDR3. The CDR3 bases are TGTGCCAGCAGTTACGGAGGGGTCGGAACGCAGCCCCAGCATTTT. Residues: CASSYGGVGTQPQHF.

The rearrangement uses TRBV4-2 and TRBJ1-2; perhaps TRBD1 as D (6 bases). Trimming pared 0 bases from V and 8 bases from J, leaving 22 bases between. CDR1 and CDR2 from the germline V gene are LGHNA and YNFKEQ. CDR3 length equals 17 residues. This CDR3 is CASSQEGGGASPVGYTF. The CDR3 nucleotides read TGTGCCAGCAGCCAAGAAGGGGGGGGCGCATCCCCTGTCGGCTACACCTTC.

The J gene is TRBJ1-1, the V gene TRBV5-5; TRBD1 agrees at 7 bases. The CDR3 sequence is 14 residues long. Germline V CDR1 and CDR2: SGHKS, YYEKEE (reference sequence). V was pared by 2 bases and J by 7 bases, with 8 bases of the junction left unmatched. This CDR3 is CASSFPGGRDEAFF. The CDR3, as DNA: TGTGCCAGCAGCTTCCCAGGGGGTAGGGATGAAGCTTTCTTT.

The chain carries TRBV29-1 and TRBJ1-1, with no clear D. From germline, CDR1 is SQVTM and CDR2 ANQGSEA. The CDR3 is made up of 10 amino acids. CDR3 in DNA: TGCAGGGGAGAGGGCACTGAAGCTTTCTTT. It specifies CRGEGTEAFF. Full variable domain (missing parts from reference TRBV29-1 and TRBJ1-1): SAVISQKPSRDICQRGTSLTIQCQVDSQVTMMFWYRQQPGQSLTLIATANQGSEATYESGFVIDKFPISRPNLTFSTLTVSNMSPEDSSIYLCRGEGTEAFFGQGTRLTVV.

The CDR3 is CASSPSSDTQYF. CDR3 DNA: TGCGCCAGCAGCCCGAGTTCAGATACGCAGTATTTT. The chain has TRBV5-1 and TRBJ2-3; D uncertain. V was cut by 4 bases and J by 4 bases, with 7 bases left in between. CDR3 length: 12 residues. CDR1 and CDR2 from the germline V gene are SGHRS and YFSETQ. The full variable domain, in which reference TRBV5-1 and TRBJ2-3 provide the parts outside the CDR3, is KAGVTQTPRYLIKTRGQQVTLSCSPISGHRSVSWYQQTPGQGLQFLFEYFSETQRNKGNFPGRFSGRQFSNSRSEMNVSTLELGDSALYLCASSPSSDTQYFGPGTRLTVL.

The chain uses TRBV15 and TRBJ2-5; 10 bases are a match to TRBD2. Per the germline V gene, CDR1 is LNHNV and CDR2 is YYDKDF (reference sequence). V lost 0 bases to trimming and J lost 7 bases; unmatched junction nucleotides: 11. The CDR3 contains 17 residues. CDR3 bases: TGTGCCACCAGCAGAGATGTTTTGAGCGGGGGGGCCGGGACCCAGTACTTC. Translating gives CATSRDVLSGGAGTQYF.

This sequence joins TRBV7-9 and TRBJ1-1, with TRBD1 identical over 7 bases. CDR1 and CDR2 from the germline V gene are SEHNR and FQNEAQ (reference sequence). The CDR3 totals 15 residues. V lost 5 bases, J lost 2 bases, and 8 bases stayed unmatched. CDR3 residues: CASSLTGTANTEAFF. The CDR3 DNA sequence: TGTGCCAGCAGCCTTACCGGGACAGCCAACACTGAAGCTTTCTTT.

V gene TRBV7-3 combines with J gene TRBJ2-7; possibly TRBD2 for D (7 bases). Trimming cost V 1 base and J 2 bases, with 12 bases left between them. The CDR3 runs 15 residues. The germline gives CDR1 SGHTA, CDR2 FQGTGA. CDR3 sequence reads: CASSLRRGPPYEQYF. For the CDR3, the DNA is TGTGCCAGCAGCTTAAGGCGGGGGCCACCCTACGAGCAGTACTTC.

The rearrangement uses TRBV7-6 and TRBJ2-1; 9 bases fit TRBD2. J gave up 4 bases and V 5 bases, and 9 bases lay outside the gene matches. CDR1 is SGHVS, CDR2 FNYEAQ, per germline. The CDR3 runs 16 residues. Written as DNA, the CDR3 is TGTGCCAGCAGCCACACGTCGCGGGGGGGATACAATGAGCAGTTCTTC. Its protein product is CASSHTSRGGYNEQFF.

This clone appeared a few times. The V gene is TRBV14, the J gene TRBJ2-1; 8 bases are shared with TRBD2. Germline V gene data show CDR1 as SGHDN and CDR2 as FVKESK. The CDR3 loop spans 13 amino acids. V shed 5 bases, J shed 10 bases, and the junction held 7 bases outside the gene matches. CDR3 nucleotides: TGTGCCAGCAGCGTGGGACTAGTTTCCGAGCAGTTCTTC. Translating it yields CASSVGLVSEQFF.

The chain recombines TRBV7-2 with TRBJ2-1, with 13 bases matching TRBD2. The trim removed 7 bases at V and 5 bases at J, leaving 5 bases unmatched. Germline-derived CDR1 and CDR2 are SGHTA and FQGNSA. The CDR3 runs to 15 residues. The CDR3 loop is CASTPGTSGDNEQFF. Written as DNA, the CDR3 is TGTGCCAGCACCCCGGGGACTAGCGGGGACAATGAGCAGTTCTTC.

The gene calls are TRBV4-2 and TRBJ2-1; D unresolved. The germline CDR1 and CDR2 sequences are LGHNA and YNFKEQ. The CDR3 spans 13 residues. V lost 1 base and J 8 bases, leaving 9 bases between the germline ends. As DNA, the CDR3 is TGTGCCAGCAGCCAAGCTCCCGGAGATGAGCAGTTCTTC. It codes for CASSQAPGDEQFF.

The chain uses TRBV27 and TRBJ1-2; 11 bases are shared with TRBD1. V was clipped by 4 bases and J by 2 bases; unmatched bases: 3. From germline, CDR1 is MNHEY and CDR2 SMNVEV (reference sequence). The CDR3 totals 15 residues. CDR3 region: CASSSRDRGNYGYTF. The CDR3 DNA is TGTGCCAGCAGTTCACGGGACAGGGGGAACTATGGCTACACCTTC.

For this clone: One junction end disagrees with the germline gene, perhaps due to a read error. This chain uses TRBV3-1 (or the pseudogene TRBV3-2) with TRBJ1-6, with D maybe TRBD1 (6 bases). The CDR3 extends over 17 amino acids. The germline CDR1 and CDR2 sequences are LGHDT and YNNKEL (reference sequence). The CDR3 spells CASSQGGGSSYNSPLHF. The CDR3 DNA reads TGTGCCAGCAGTCAAGGGGGAGGCAGCTCCTATAATTCACCCCTCCACTTT.

This rearrangement joins TRBV9 to TRBJ2-1, with D perhaps matching TRBD2 (6 bases). Trimming pared 4 bases from V and 5 bases from J, leaving 16 bases between. CDR1 is SGDLS and CDR2 is YYNGEE in the germline V gene. This CDR3 spans 15 amino acids. CDR3 bases: TGTGCCAGCAGCCTACTGGCTAGCGCTAACAATGAGCAGTTCTTC. It yields the protein CASSLLASANNEQFF.

The V call is TRBV28, the J call TRBJ2-5; a possible D gene is TRBD2 (5 bases). The germline gives CDR1 MDHEN, CDR2 SYDVKM. CDR3 length: 14 residues. V lost 5 bases and J lost 2, with 12 bases in between. The CDR3 DNA follows: TGTGCCAGCAGTGCAGACGGACTGCAAGAGACCCAGTACTTC. Translated: CASSADGLQETQYF.

V is TRBV9 and J is TRBJ1-2; D is unresolved. The CDR3 extends over 13 amino acids. Trimming cost V 1 base and J 3 bases, with 7 bases left between them. Germline V gene sequence: CDR1 SGDLS, CDR2 YYNGEE. CDR3: CASSVRGYYGYTF. CDR3 nucleotides: TGTGCCAGCAGCGTACGAGGTTACTATGGCTACACCTTC. Variable domain in full (rest from reference TRBV9 and TRBJ1-2): DSGVTQTPKHLITATGQRVTLRCSPRSGDLSVYWYQQSLDQGLQFLIQYYNGEERAKGNILERFSAQQFPDLHSELNLSSLELGDSALYFCASSVRGYYGYTFGSGTRLTVV.

The V and J genes are TRBV4-1 and TRBJ1-2, with 8 bases matching TRBD1. Germline V gives CDR1 MGHRA, CDR2 YSYEKL. The J segment lost 4 bases and the V segment lost 2 bases, leaving 3 bases of the junction unmatched. The CDR3 consists of 14 residues. The CDR3 loop reads CASSQPGQGYGYTF. CDR3 nucleotide sequence: TGCGCCAGCAGCCAACCCGGACAGGGCTATGGCTACACCTTC.

The chain joins TRBV7-9 to TRBJ2-3; no clear D gene. The CDR3 loop spans 11 amino acids. Deletions cut 3 bases from V and 6 bases from J, with 4 bases between. Germline CDR1 reads SEHNR; CDR2 reads FQNEAQ (reference sequence). The chain's CDR3 is CASSLSDTQYF. CDR3 DNA sequence: TGTGCCAGCAGCTTGTCGGATACGCAGTATTTT.

V usage is TRBV19 and J usage is TRBJ1-4; the D is unclear. The CDR3 length is 14 residues. V lost 7 bases, J lost 0 bases, and 9 bases lay in between. CDR1 and CDR2 from the germline V gene are LNHDA and SQIVND (reference sequence). CDR3 protein: CASTKIATNEKLFF. The CDR3 region has the DNA TGTGCCAGTACTAAAATCGCAACTAATGAAAAACTGTTTTTT.